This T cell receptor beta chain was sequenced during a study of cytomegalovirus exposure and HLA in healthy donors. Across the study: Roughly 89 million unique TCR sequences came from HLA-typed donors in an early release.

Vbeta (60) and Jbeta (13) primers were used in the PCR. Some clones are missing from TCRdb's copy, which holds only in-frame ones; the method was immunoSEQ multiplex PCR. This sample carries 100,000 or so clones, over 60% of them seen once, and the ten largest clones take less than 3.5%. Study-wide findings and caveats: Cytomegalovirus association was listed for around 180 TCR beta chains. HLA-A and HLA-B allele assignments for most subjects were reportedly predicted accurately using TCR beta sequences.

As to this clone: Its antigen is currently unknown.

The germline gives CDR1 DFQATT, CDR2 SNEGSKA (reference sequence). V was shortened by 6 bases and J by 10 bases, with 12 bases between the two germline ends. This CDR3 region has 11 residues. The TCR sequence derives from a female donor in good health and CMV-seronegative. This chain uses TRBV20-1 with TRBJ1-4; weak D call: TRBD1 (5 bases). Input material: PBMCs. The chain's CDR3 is CSAAGSGKLFF. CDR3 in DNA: TGCAGTGCGGCAGGGTCGGGAAAACTGTTTTTT.